This passage covers 8 T cell receptor beta chains from one sample sequenced in a study of human T cells and chemical hapten exposure. The time point denotes: patch test 2, 6 weeks after DPC sensitization. The treatment was: therapeutic diphenylcyclopropenone sensitization with weekly scalp DPC. Each CDR3 protein is one row after TCRdb ran MiXCR on the RACE reads. Of some 100,000 distinct CDR3 sequences listed, 9.2% are singletons. The specimen comprised whole blood, sampled in connection with sensitization to the hapten diphenylcyclopropenone (DPC). These receptors originate from a woman between 40 and 50 years old with alopecia areata. Some clones in this sample may be carry-over from other donors' samples.

Of note for this clonotype: Compared with germline, one end of the junction differs, possibly owing to a read error. V is TRBV15 and J is TRBJ1-1; D is unclear. Germline values: CDR1 LNHNV, CDR2 YYDKDF (reference sequence). The CDR3 is 11 amino acids. CDR3 nucleotide sequence: TGTGCCACCAGCAGTCCCCGAGGAGGCCTATTT. Translated, it gives CATSSPRGGLF.

The sample holds many counts of this clonotype. The genes are TRBV6-6 and TRBJ1-6, with D hard to call. This CDR3 spans 15 amino acids. Germline V lookup: CDR1 MNHNY, CDR2 SVGAGI (reference sequence). V gave up 2 bases and J gave up 8 bases, with 13 bases separating them. CDR3 region: CASSYAGDRDSPLHF. The CDR3 DNA reads as TGTGCCAGCAGTTACGCCGGGGATCGGGATTCACCCCTCCACTTT.

There are many counts of this clonotype. This chain connects TRBV6-4 to TRBJ1-2; D perhaps matches TRBD1 (6 bases). The CDR3 is 13 amino acids. In germline, CDR1 is MRHNA, CDR2 SNTAGT. Trimming removed 9 bases from V and 10 bases from J, with 21 bases in between. CDR3 bases: TGTGCCAGTGGGGTGACAGGATCCGCTGTCTACACCTTC. Translated, it gives CASGVTGSAVYTF.

The chain carries TRBV5-1 and TRBJ1-6; TRBD1 is a possible D gene (5 bases). The V end was cut by 0 bases, the J end by 9 bases, with 13 bases between. This CDR3 region has 15 residues. Germline CDR1 reads SGHRS; CDR2 reads YFSETQ. CDR3 in amino acids: CASSLVPGMASPLHF. Written as DNA, the CDR3 is TGCGCCAGCAGCTTGGTTCCAGGGATGGCTTCACCCCTCCACTTT. Looking up the rest from reference TRBV5-1 and TRBJ1-6 gives the full variable domain: KAGVTQTPRYLIKTRGQQVTLSCSPISGHRSVSWYQQTPGQGLQFLFEYFSETQRNKGNFPGRFSGRQFSNSRSEMNVSTLELGDSALYLCASSLVPGMASPLHFGNGTRLTVT.

At least ten counts were recorded for this clonotype. The DNA for the CDR3 is TGTGCCAGCAGCTGGTGGGACAGTCGCAACTATGGCTACACCTTC. This encodes CASSWWDSRNYGYTF. V gene TRBV5-4 combines with J gene TRBJ1-2, with 7 bases that match TRBD1. Germline CDR1 and CDR2: SGHNT and YYREEE (reference sequence). The V and J ends lost 3 bases and 2 bases, in that order; junction bases with no gene match: 7. The CDR3 length is 15 residues.

This clonotype was counted at least ten times. The rearrangement uses TRBV13 and TRBJ2-4; a weak D match, TRBD1 (6 bases). Trimming took off 4 bases at V and 1 base at J, with 11 bases between the two ends. Germline V CDR1 and CDR2: PRHDT, FYEKMQ (reference sequence). This CDR3 is 15 amino acids long. The DNA of the CDR3 is TGTGCCAGCAGCTCGCCAGGGGACGCCAAAAACATTCAGTACTTC. Amino acid sequence: CASSSPGDAKNIQYF.

At least ten counts were recorded for this clonotype. J is TRBJ1-5 and V is TRBV6-6; D gene uncertain. V lost 0 bases to trimming and J lost 4 bases, with 13 bases between them. The CDR3 spans 16 residues. CDR1 and CDR2 (germline): MNHNY, SVGAGI (reference sequence). The chain's CDR3 is CASSYSLIEKNQPQHF. The CDR3 nucleotides are TGTGCCAGCAGTTACTCGTTAATAGAAAAAAATCAGCCCCAGCATTTT.

A remark on this clonotype: With a much larger clone just one base away, this may be a read error. This sequence joins TRBV7-2 and TRBJ1-1; no definite D call. In germline, CDR1 is SGHTA, CDR2 FQGNSA. This CDR3 contains 15 residues. V was clipped by 5 bases and J by 5 bases, with 18 bases between them. The CDR3 DNA reads as TGTGCCAGCAGCGGAGGGATTGCCATTTTTACTGAAGCTTTCTTT. This codes for CASSGGIAIFTEAFF.